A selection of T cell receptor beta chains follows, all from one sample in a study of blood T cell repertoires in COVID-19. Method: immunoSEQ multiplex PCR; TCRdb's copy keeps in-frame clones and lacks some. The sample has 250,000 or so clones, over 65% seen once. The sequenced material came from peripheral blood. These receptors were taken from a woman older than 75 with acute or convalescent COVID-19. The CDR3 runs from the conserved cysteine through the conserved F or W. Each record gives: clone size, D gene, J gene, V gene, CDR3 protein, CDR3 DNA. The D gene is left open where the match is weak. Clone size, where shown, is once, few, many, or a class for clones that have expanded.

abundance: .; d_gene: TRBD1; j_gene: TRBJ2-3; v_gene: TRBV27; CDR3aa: CASSLRRGGTTTDTQYF; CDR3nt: TGTGCCAGCAGTTTACGCAGAGGGGGCACTACCACAGATACGCAGTATTTT
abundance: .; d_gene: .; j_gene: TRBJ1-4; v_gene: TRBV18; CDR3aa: CASSPPGEEKLFF; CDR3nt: TGTGCCAGCTCACCACCGGGCGAGGAAAAACTGTTTTTT
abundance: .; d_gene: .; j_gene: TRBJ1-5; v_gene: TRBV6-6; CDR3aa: CASSYSIRKNQPQHF; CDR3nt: TGTGCCAGCAGTTACTCGATCAGAAAAAATCAGCCCCAGCATTTT
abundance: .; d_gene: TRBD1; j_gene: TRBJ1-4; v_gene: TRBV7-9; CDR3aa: CASSRQTGGNEKLFF; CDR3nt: TGTGCCAGCAGCAGACAGACAGGGGGTAATGAAAAACTGTTTTTT
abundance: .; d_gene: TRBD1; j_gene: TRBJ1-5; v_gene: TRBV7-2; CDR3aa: CASRKTGGATGQPQHF; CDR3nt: TGTGCCAGCAGGAAAACAGGGGGCGCAACGGGTCAGCCCCAGCATTTT
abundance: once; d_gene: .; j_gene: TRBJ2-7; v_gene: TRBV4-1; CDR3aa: CARKSRTAYEQYF; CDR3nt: TGCGCCCGTAAATCCAGGACAGCCTACGAGCAGTACTTC
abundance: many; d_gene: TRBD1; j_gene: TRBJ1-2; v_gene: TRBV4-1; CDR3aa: CASSPRDRSFGYTF; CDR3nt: TGCGCCAGCAGCCCACGGGACAGGTCTTTTGGCTACACCTTC
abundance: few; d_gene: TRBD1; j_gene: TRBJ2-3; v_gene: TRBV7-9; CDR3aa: CASSLGGQITDTQYF; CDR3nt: TGTGCCAGCAGCTTAGGGGGACAGATCACAGATACGCAGTATTTT
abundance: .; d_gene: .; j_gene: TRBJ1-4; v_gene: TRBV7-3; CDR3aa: CASSSSWGLSEKLFF; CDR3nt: TGTGCCAGCAGCTCGAGCTGGGGGCTTAGTGAAAAACTGTTTTTT
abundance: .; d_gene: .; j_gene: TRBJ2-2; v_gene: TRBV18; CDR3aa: CASSTEARNTGELFF; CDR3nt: TGTGCCAGCTCAACCGAGGCACGGAACACCGGGGAGCTGTTTTTT
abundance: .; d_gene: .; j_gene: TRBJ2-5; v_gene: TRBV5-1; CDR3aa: CASSLWPERPRQETQYF; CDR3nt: TGCGCCAGCAGCTTGTGGCCGGAGAGACCCCGGCAAGAGACCCAGTACTTC
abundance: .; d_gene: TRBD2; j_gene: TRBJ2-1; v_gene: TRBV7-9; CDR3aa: CASSSFKAGGFNEQFF; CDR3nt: TGTGCCAGCAGCTCGTTTAAAGCGGGAGGGTTCAATGAGCAGTTCTTC
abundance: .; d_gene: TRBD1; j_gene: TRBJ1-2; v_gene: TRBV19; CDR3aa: CASRHTGGGLYGYTF; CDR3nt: TGTGCCAGCCGACACACAGGGGGGGGCCTCTATGGCTACACCTTC
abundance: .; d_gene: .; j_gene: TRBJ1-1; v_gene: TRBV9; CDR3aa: CASSVGLRENTEAFF; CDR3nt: TGTGCCAGCAGCGTAGGTCTCAGGGAGAACACTGAAGCTTTCTTT
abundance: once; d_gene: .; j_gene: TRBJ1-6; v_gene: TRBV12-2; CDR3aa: CASRLESSGFNNSPLHF; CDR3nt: TGTGCAAGTCGCTTAGAAAGTTCCGGTTTCAATAATTCACCCCTCCACTTT
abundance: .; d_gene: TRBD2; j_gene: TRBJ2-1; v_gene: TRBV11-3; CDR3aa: CASSLSGNSYNEQFF; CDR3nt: TGTGCCAGCAGCTTAAGCGGGAATTCCTACAATGAGCAGTTCTTC
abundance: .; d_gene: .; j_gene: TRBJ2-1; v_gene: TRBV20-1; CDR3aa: CSASGGRGVNEQFF; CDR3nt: TGCAGTGCTAGTGGTGGGCGCGGGGTCAATGAGCAGTTCTTC
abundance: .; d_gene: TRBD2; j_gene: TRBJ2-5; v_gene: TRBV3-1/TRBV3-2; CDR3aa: CASSQSQTSGWGQETQYF; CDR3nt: TGTGCCAGCAGCCAATCTCAGACTAGCGGGTGGGGGCAAGAGACCCAGTACTTC
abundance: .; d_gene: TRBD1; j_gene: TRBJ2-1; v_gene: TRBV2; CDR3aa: CASSDRTGYNEQFF; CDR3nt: TGTGCCAGCAGTGATCGGACAGGCTACAATGAGCAGTTCTTC
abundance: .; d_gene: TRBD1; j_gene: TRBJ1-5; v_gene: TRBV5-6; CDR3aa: CASSRGRGGNQPQHF; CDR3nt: TGTGCCAGCAGCAGGGGGCGGGGAGGCAATCAGCCCCAGCATTTT
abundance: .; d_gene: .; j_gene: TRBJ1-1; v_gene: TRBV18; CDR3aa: CASSPPNRAGDTEAFF; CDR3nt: TGTGCCAGCTCACCACCGAACAGGGCAGGGGACACTGAAGCTTTCTTT
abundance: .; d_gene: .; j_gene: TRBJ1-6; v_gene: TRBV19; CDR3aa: CASTLHGGVNSPLHF; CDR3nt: TGTGCCAGTACCCTCCACGGGGGGGTTAATTCACCCCTCCACTTT
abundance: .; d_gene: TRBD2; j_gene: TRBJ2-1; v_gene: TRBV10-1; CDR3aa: CASSGRFWSVSGSKGEQFF; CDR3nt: TGCGCCAGCAGTGGCCGTTTTTGGTCGGTCAGCGGGAGTAAGGGTGAGCAGTTCTTC
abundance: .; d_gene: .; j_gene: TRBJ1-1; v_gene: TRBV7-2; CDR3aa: CASSLTGSYNTEAFF; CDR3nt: TGTGCCAGCAGCCTCACAGGGTCTTATAACACTGAAGCTTTCTTT
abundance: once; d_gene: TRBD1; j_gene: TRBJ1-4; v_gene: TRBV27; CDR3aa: CASIDRGGKLFF; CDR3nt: TGTGCCAGCATCGACAGGGGTGGAAAACTGTTTTTT
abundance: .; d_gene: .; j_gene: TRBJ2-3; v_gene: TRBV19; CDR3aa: CASSKIRGGDTQYF; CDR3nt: TGTGCCAGTAGTAAAATAAGAGGCGGTGATACGCAGTATTTT
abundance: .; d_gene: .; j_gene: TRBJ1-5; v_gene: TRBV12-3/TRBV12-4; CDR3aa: CASSRQGNQPQHF; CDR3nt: TGTGCCAGCAGCCGGCAGGGCAATCAGCCCCAGCATTTT